These 18 T cell receptor beta chains came from one sample sequenced in a study of T cells in women clearing cervical HPV infection. Method: immunoSEQ multiplex PCR; TCRdb's copy keeps in-frame clones and lacks some. The table lists some 37,000 clones, with about 1.7% in the top ten. Specimen: blood buffy coat. These receptors all come from a woman aged 18-70 years with a cervical HPV16 infection that either progressed to CIN3+ or cleared (not recorded which).

As regards this clone: Read coverage stops 3 residues before the CDR3 terminus; the germline J gene supplies the remainder. The chain employs TRBV4-2 and TRBJ1-2; a possible D gene is TRBD1 (5 bases). This CDR3 contains 14 residues. Trimming pared 0 bases from V and 2 bases from J, leaving 7 bases between. In germline, CDR1 is LGHNA, CDR2 YNFKEQ. Here the CDR3 reads CASSQDWTNYGYTF. CDR3 bases read: TGTGCCAGCAGCCAAGACTGGACAAACTATGGC.

A remark on this clone: The read ends 3 residues early relative to the CDR3; the germline J gene fills the gap. V and J are TRBV2 and TRBJ2-1; tentatively, D is TRBD2 (6 bases). The CDR3 runs to 12 residues. Germline V CDR1 and CDR2: SNHLY, FYNNEI. Trimming left V 8 bases short and J 8 bases short, with 13 bases between. CDR3 sequence: CASRTGADEQFF. The CDR3 bases that were read are TGTGCCAGCCGAACGGGAGCGGATGAG.

CDR3 residues: CASSTHRGRSNQPQHF. CDR3 DNA, as far as it was read: TGTGCCAGCAGCACCCACAGGGGAAGGAGCAATCAGCCC. The chain carries TRBV6-2 or TRBV6-3 and TRBJ1-5; 7 bases agree with TRBD1. From the germline J gene comes the end of the CDR3, since the read stops 3 residues before it. Germline V gene lookup returns CDR1 MNHEY and CDR2 SVGEGT. J lost 1 base, V lost 6 bases, and 9 bases had no gene match. This CDR3 comprises 16 residues.

As concerns this clone: With the read ending 3 residues before the CDR3 end, the germline J gene is used to fill in that end. In the same sample, other DNA sequences code for this CDR3. V and J are TRBV18 and TRBJ2-7, with 8 bases aligning to TRBD1. The germline V gene has CDR1 KGHSH and CDR2 LQKENI. With V trimmed by 6 bases and J by 6 bases, 13 bases remained unmatched. The CDR3 is 15 amino acids. The CDR3 bases that were read are TGTGCCAGCTCCCCCACAGGGGGGTCTCGTTCCGAG. Protein: CASSPTGGSRSE. The full CDR3 is CASSPTGGSRSEQYF.

Points on this clone: Coverage ceases 3 residues before the CDR3 finishes, and the germline J gene fills in the end. This chain uses TRBV20-1 with TRBJ1-5; tentatively, D is TRBD1 (6 bases). CDR1 is DFQATT, CDR2 SNEGSKA, per germline (reference sequence). The CDR3 is 13 residues long. V shed 6 bases and J shed 2 bases, with 11 bases lying between them. The sequenced CDR3 bases are TGCAGTGCAGGCAGGGGTGGCAATCAGCCC. Translation gives CSAGRGGNQP. The CDR3 in its entirety is CSAGRGGNQPQHF.

Of note for this clone: Read data end 3 residues before the CDR3 end; the end is taken from the germline J gene. The chain employs TRBV10-1 and TRBJ2-2; 7 bases agree with TRBD2. CDR3 length equals 15 residues. CDR1 WNHNN and CDR2 SYGVQD come from the germline V gene (reference sequence). J was trimmed by 0 bases and V by 4 bases; bases with no gene match: 2. CDR3 bases read: TGCGCCAGCAGTGTTGGGGGGGCGAACACCGGGGAG. Residues: CASSVGGANTGE. The whole CDR3 region reads CASSVGGANTGELFF.

On this clone itself: The CDR3 goes on 3 residues after the read ends, and that part is filled in from the germline J gene. V and J are TRBV12-5 and TRBJ2-5, with D hard to call. The germline V gene has CDR1 LGHNT and CDR2 FRNRAP. V was pared by 5 bases and J by 1 base, with 20 bases between. This CDR3 is 17 amino acids long. The sequenced part of the CDR3 DNA is TGTGCTAGTGGTCCCAGTACACCAGTTCTTGGCCAAGAGACC. Encoded protein: CASGPSTPVLGQET. The full CDR3 is CASGPSTPVLGQETQYF.

The CDR3 is CASSFQQAYQPQHF. The CDR3 DNA, read in part, is TGTGCCAGCAGTTTCCAACAGGCCTATCAGCCC. This chain connects TRBV28 to TRBJ1-5; D may be TRBD1 (5 bases). The CDR3 end falls 3 residues outside the read, so it is completed with the germline J gene. Germline V lookup: CDR1 MDHEN, CDR2 SYDVKM. The V end was cut by 3 bases, the J end by 5 bases, with 11 bases between. CDR3 size: 14 residues.

The CDR3 DNA, read in part, is TGTGCCAGCTCACTGGCCGGGACAGCTAACACCGGGGAG. Protein product: CASSLAGTANTGE. The whole CDR3 sequence is CASSLAGTANTGELFF. The chain combines TRBV18 with TRBJ2-2, with 7 bases lining up with TRBD1. The CDR3 end lies 3 residues beyond the end of the read and is filled in from the germline J gene. CDR3 length: 16 amino acids. Germline CDR1 and CDR2: KGHSH and LQKENI. Trimming took 4 bases from V and 2 from J; bases not matched to a gene: 7.

Comment on this clone: The read ends 3 residues early relative to the CDR3; the germline J gene fills the gap. The rearrangement joins TRBV6-2 or TRBV6-3 to TRBJ1-2, with D tentatively TRBD1 (5 bases). CDR1 is MNHEY and CDR2 is SVGEGT in the germline V gene. The CDR3 runs 14 residues. The covered CDR3 bases are TGTGCCAGCAGTTACGGGACTAGCTCCTACGAC. It is translated as CASSYGTSSYD. The entire CDR3 protein reads CASSYGTSSYDYTF.

To note about this clone: The read is 3 residues too short to cover the CDR3 end, so that end is filled in from the germline J gene. The identical CDR3 is also encoded by other nucleotide sequences in the sample. The rearrangement links TRBV18 to TRBJ2-1, with 7 bases matching TRBD2. The CDR3 loop spans 16 amino acids. The germline gives CDR1 KGHSH, CDR2 LQKENI. After removal of 2 bases from V and 8 bases from J, the junction contained 12 bases not matched to a gene. CDR3 region: CASSPGEGGPRDEQFF. The part of the CDR3 DNA that was read is TGTGCCAGCTCACCAGGCGAGGGAGGGCCGCGGGATGAG.

As for this clone: The missing CDR3 end, 3 residues past where the read stops, is filled in from the germline J gene. The chain employs TRBV5-1 and TRBJ1-1; no clear D gene. The CDR3 loop spans 17 amino acids. Between the trimmed V and J ends, which lost 0 bases and 4 bases, there was a span of 19 bases. CDR1 SGHRS and CDR2 YFSETQ come from the germline V gene. The CDR3 DNA, read in part, is TGCGCCAGCAGCTTGGGGGCGGGGTACGGGTCTGGCACTGAA. It encodes CASSLGAGYGSGTE. The complete CDR3 sequence is CASSLGAGYGSGTEAFF.

Concerning this clone: The read falls 3 residues short of the CDR3 end, and the missing part is taken from the germline J gene. The chain has TRBV5-1 and TRBJ2-3, with 10 nucleotides matching TRBD2. After removal of 0 bases from V and 1 base from J, the junction contained 5 bases not matched to a gene. The V gene's germline CDR1 is SGHRS and CDR2 YFSETQ. The CDR3 contains 17 residues. CDR3 sequence reads: CASSLGHGTSGTDTQYF. The CDR3 DNA, read in part, is TGCGCCAGCAGCTTGGGGCATGGGACTAGCGGCACAGATACG.

To note about this clone: The read falls 3 residues short of the CDR3 end, and the missing part is taken from the germline J gene. The chain combines TRBV10-3 with TRBJ2-2, with 7 bases that match TRBD2. The CDR3 contains 15 residues. Germline V gene sequence: CDR1 ENHRY, CDR2 SYGVKD. V lost 7 bases to trimming and J lost 3 bases; unmatched junction nucleotides: 8. The CDR3: CAINPTRGDTGELFF. Incomplete CDR3 DNA: TGTGCCATCAATCCGACCCGGGGGGACACCGGGGAG.

Worth noting for this clone: Coverage ceases 3 residues before the CDR3 finishes, and the germline J gene fills in the end. The gene calls are TRBV19 and TRBJ1-1; TRBD1 aligns across 10 bases. J lost 3 bases, V lost 5 bases, and 6 bases had no gene match. The CDR3 loop spans 15 amino acids. In germline, CDR1 is LNHDA, CDR2 SQIVND (reference sequence). The CDR3 here is CASSRPGQGYTEAFF. The CDR3 DNA, read in part, is TGTGCCAGTAGTCGCCCGGGACAGGGGTACACTGAA.

Worth noting for this clone: The CDR3 is cut off 3 residues early in the read; its end comes from the germline J gene. The chain uses TRBV7-2 and TRBJ2-3; 10 bases agree with TRBD1. This CDR3 contains 15 residues. Germline V gene data show CDR1 as SGHTA and CDR2 as FQGNSA. Here the CDR3 reads CASSPQTGGNQPQYF. Incomplete CDR3 DNA: TGTGCCAGCAGCCCGCAGACAGGGGGCAATCAGCCG.

With regard to this clone: Read sequence stops 3 residues before the CDR3 end, and the germline J gene provides the missing end. This chain connects TRBV29-1 to TRBJ1-1; 9 bases line up with TRBD1. With V trimmed by 4 bases and J by 4 bases, 7 bases remained unmatched. There are 14 residues in the CDR3. Germline CDR1 reads SQVTM; CDR2 reads ANQGSEA. CDR3 DNA, as far as it was read: TGCAGCGTTGGATTACAGGGGGCAAGCACTGAA. As protein: CSVGLQGASTE. In full, the CDR3 reads CSVGLQGASTEAFF.

On this clone: The DNA ends 3 residues before the CDR3 does, and the rest of the CDR3 is filled in from the germline J gene. The V call is TRBV20-1, the J call TRBJ1-3; no clear D gene. The V end lost 5 bases, the J end lost 1 base, and 9 bases lay between the germline ends. CDR3 length equals 13 residues. From germline, CDR1 is DFQATT and CDR2 SNEGSKA (reference sequence). The CDR3 spells CSADDWSGNTIYF. Incomplete CDR3 DNA: TGCAGTGCTGATGACTGGTCTGGAAACACC.